This T cell receptor beta chain was retrieved from a study of T cells in Graves' hyperthyroidism and ophthalmopathy. The investigators amplified TCR beta CDR3 regions from RNA transcripts. The HTBI set primed first-round TCR CDR3 RT-PCR. MiXCR was run by TCRdb on the multiplex PCR reads, yielding one entry per CDR3 protein. The sample yields approximately 640,000 distinct CDR3 sequences, around 15% seen once. Germline-derived CDR1 and CDR2 are LGHNA and YSLEER. Trimming pared 0 bases from V and 0 bases from J, leaving 9 bases between. The CDR3 contains 17 residues. This clonotype was recorded at least ten times. Uncontrolled infections, other autoimmune diseases, pregnancy or lactation led to exclusion of patients. The PBMCs had their origin in around 9.1 ml of fresh peripheral blood.

The TCR comes from a woman younger than 45 with Graves' hyperthyroidism. The sequenced sample was blood. The rearrangement links TRBV4-3 to TRBJ2-6, with a possible D match to TRBD2 (6 bases). CDR3: CASSQDSGGSGANVLTF. CDR3 DNA sequence: TGCGCCAGCAGCCAAGATTCCGGGGGCTCTGGGGCCAACGTCCTGACTTTC.